This TCR beta chain stems from a study of cytomegalovirus exposure and HLA in healthy donors. The PCR employed 60 Vbeta primers together with 13 Jbeta primers. Using immunoSEQ multiplex PCR, the repertoire was profiled, and TCRdb retains in-frame clones only, with some absent. The repertoire holds about 86,000 clones, with around four fifths as singletons. The CDR3 spans 15 residues. The V and J ends lost 1 base and 0 bases respectively, with 7 bases between them. Germline V gene sequence: CDR1 SGHNT, CDR2 YYREEE (reference sequence). This sequence was found in a woman in her 50s in good health and CMV-seropositive. The source material was PBMCs. The V call is TRBV5-4, the J call TRBJ1-4; D gene ambiguous. CDR3 region: CASSLPRATNEKLFF. CDR3 sequence (DNA): TGTGCCAGCAGCTTGCCGAGGGCAACTAATGAAAAACTGTTTTTT.